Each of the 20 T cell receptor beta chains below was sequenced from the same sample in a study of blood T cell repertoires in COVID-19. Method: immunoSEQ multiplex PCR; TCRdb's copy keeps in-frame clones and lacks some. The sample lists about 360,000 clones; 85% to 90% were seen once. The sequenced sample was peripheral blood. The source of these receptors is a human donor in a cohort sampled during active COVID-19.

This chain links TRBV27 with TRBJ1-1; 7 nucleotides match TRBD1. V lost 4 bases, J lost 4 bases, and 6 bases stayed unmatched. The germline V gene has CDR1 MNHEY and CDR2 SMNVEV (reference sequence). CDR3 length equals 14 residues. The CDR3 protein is CASSYVGGSTEAFF. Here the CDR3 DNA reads TGTGCCAGCAGTTACGTAGGGGGCAGCACTGAAGCTTTCTTT.

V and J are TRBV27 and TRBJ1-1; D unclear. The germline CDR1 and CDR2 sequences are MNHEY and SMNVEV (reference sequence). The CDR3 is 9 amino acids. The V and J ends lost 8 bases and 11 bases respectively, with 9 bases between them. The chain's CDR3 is CASPRLAFF. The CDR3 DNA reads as TGTGCCAGCCCCCGGTTGGCTTTCTTT.

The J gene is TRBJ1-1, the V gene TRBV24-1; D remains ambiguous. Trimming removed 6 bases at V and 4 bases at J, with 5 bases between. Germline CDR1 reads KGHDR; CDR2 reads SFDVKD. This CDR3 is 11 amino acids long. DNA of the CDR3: TGTGCCACCAGTCCATGCACTGAAGCTTTCTTT. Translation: CATSPCTEAFF.

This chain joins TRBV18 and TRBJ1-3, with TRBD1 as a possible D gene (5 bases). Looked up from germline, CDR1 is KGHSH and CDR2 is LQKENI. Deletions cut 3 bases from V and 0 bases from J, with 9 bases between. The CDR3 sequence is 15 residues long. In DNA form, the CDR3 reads TGTGCCAGCTCACCCGACAGCTCCTCTGGAAACACCATATATTTT. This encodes CASSPDSSSGNTIYF.

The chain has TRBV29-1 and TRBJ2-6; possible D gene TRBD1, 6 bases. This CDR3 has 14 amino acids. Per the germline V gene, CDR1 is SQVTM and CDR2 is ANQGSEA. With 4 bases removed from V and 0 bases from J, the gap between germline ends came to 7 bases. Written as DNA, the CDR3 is TGCAGCGTTGGGACAGACTCTGGGGCCAACGTCCTGACTTTC. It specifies CSVGTDSGANVLTF.

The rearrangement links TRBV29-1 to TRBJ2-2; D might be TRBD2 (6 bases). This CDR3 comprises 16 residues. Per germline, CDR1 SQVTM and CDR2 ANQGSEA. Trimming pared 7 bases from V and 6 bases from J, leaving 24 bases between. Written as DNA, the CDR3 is TGCAGCGCACATGCGGGACTGTTCGGGGCTCCCGGGGAGCTGTTTTTT. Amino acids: CSAHAGLFGAPGELFF.

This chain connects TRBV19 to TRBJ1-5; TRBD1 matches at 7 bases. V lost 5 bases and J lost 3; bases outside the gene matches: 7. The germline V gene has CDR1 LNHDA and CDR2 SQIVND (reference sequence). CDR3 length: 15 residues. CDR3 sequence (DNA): TGTGCCAGTAGTTACAGGGGTTCGTTCAATCAGCCCCAGCATTTT. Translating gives CASSYRGSFNQPQHF.

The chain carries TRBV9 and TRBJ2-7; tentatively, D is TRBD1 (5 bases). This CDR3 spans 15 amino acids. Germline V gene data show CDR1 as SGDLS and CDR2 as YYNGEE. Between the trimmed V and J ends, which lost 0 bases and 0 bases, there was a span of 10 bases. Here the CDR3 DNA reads TGTGCCAGCAGCGTAGGAGGACAAAACTCCTACGAGCAGTACTTC. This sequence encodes CASSVGGQNSYEQYF.

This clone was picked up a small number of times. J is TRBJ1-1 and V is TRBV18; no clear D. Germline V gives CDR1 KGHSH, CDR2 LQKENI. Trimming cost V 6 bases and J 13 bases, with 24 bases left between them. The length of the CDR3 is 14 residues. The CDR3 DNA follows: TGTGCCAGCTCCCCAGCGGGCGGAGAAGCAGTGGGTTTCTTT. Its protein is CASSPAGGEAVGFF. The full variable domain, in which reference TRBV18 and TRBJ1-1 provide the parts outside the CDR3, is NAGVMQNPRHLVRRRGQEARLRCSPMKGHSHVYWYRQLPEEGLKFMVYLQKENIIDESGMPKERFSAEFPKEGPSILRIQQVVRGDSAAYFCASSPAGGEAVGFFGQGTRLTVV.

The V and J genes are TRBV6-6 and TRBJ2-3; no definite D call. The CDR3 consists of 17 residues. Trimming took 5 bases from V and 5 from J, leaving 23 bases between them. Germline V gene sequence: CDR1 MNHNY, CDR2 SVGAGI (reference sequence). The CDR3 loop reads CASSPKFSHSRLDTQYF. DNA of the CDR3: TGTGCCAGCAGTCCCAAATTTTCCCATTCACGGTTAGATACGCAGTATTTT.

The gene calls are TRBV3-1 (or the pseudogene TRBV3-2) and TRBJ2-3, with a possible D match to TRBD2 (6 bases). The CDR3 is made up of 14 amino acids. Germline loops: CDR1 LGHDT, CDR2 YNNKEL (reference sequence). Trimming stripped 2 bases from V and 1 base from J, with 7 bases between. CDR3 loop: CASSQRGGTDTQYF. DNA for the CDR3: TGTGCCAGCAGCCAACGCGGGGGCACAGATACGCAGTATTTT.

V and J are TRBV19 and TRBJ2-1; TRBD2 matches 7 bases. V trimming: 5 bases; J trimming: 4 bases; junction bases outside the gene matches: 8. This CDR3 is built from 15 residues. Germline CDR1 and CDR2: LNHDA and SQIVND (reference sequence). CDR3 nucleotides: TGTGCCAGTAGTTTACAAGGGACTACATACAATGAGCAGTTCTTC. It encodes CASSLQGTTYNEQFF.

CDR3 coding DNA: TGTGCCAGCAGCCAAGATACGGCGCGTGGTAGGGGTGCTTTCTTT. Its translation is CASSQDTARGRGAFF. The chain links TRBV3-1 (or the pseudogene TRBV3-2) to TRBJ1-1, with TRBD1 as a possible D gene (5 bases). The CDR3 has 15 residues. The V end was cut by 0 bases, the J end by 11 bases, with 19 bases between. The germline V gene encodes CDR1 LGHDT and CDR2 YNNKEL (reference sequence).

This CDR3 is CASSVGTANYEQYF. CDR3 nucleotide sequence: TGTGCCAGCAGCGTCGGCACAGCCAACTACGAGCAGTACTTC. The chain recombines TRBV9 with TRBJ2-7; D is unresolved. With 2 bases removed from V and 3 bases from J, the gap between germline ends came to 12 bases. This CDR3 has 14 residues. CDR1 is SGDLS and CDR2 is YYNGEE in the germline V gene.

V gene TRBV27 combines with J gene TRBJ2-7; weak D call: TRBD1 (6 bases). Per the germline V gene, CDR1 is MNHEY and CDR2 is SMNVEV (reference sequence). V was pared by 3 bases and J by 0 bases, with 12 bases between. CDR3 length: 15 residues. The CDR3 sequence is CASSLFADSSYEQYF. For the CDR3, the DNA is TGTGCCAGCAGTTTGTTTGCGGACAGCTCCTACGAGCAGTACTTC.

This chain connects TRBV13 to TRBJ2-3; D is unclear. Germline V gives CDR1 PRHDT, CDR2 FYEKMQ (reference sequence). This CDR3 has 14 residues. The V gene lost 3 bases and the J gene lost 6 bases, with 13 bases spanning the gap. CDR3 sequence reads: CASSFPNSMDTQYF. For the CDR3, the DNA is TGTGCCAGCAGCTTCCCAAATAGCATGGATACGCAGTATTTT.

The CDR3 is CASTRTGETQYF. CDR3 nucleotide sequence: TGTGCCAGCACCAGGACAGGGGAGACCCAGTACTTC. The chain has TRBV6-5 and TRBJ2-5, with TRBD1 matching 8 bases. V dropped 7 bases and J dropped 5; count of bases not matched to a gene: 3. Germline CDR1 MNHEY, CDR2 SVGAGI. The CDR3 totals 12 residues.

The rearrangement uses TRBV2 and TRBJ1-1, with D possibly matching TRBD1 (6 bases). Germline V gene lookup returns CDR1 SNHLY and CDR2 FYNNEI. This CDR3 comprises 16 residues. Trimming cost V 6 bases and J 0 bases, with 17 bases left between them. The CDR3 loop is CASSLDSLGLNTEAFF. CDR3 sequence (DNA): TGTGCCAGCAGCCTGGACAGTCTGGGGTTGAACACTGAAGCTTTCTTT. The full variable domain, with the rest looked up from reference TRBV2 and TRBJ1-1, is EPEVTQTPSHQVTQMGQEVILRCVPISNHLYFYWYRQILGQKVEFLVSFYNNEISEKSEIFDDQFSVERPDGSNFTLKIRSTKLEDSAMYFCASSLDSLGLNTEAFFGQGTRLTVV.

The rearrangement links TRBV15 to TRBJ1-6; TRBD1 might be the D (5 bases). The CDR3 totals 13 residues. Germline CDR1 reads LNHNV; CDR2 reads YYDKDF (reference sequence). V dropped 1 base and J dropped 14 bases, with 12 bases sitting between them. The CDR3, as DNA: TGTGCCACCAGCAGAGGCCCGGGGGAGACCCTCCACTTT. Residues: CATSRGPGETLHF.

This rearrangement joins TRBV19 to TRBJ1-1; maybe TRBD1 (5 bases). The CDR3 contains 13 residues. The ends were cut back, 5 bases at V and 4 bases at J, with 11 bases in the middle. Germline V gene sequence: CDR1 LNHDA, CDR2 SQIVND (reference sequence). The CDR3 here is CASSELGPTEAFF. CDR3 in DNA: TGTGCCAGTAGTGAGTTGGGGCCCACTGAAGCTTTCTTT.